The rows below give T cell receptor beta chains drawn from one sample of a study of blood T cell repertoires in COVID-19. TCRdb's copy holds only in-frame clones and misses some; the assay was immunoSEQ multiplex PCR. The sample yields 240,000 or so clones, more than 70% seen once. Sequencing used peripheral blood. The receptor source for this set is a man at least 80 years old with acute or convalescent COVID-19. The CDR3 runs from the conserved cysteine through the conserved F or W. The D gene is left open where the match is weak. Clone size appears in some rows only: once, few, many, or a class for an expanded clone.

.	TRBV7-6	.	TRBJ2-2	TGTGCCAGCAGTCCAACAAGCGTAACCGGCTATACCGGGGAGCTGTTTTTT	CASSPTSVTGYTGELFF
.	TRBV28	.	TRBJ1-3	TGTGCCAGCAGTCCCCTATGGGCCGCGTCGAACCGAAACACCATATATTTT	CASSPLWAASNRNTIYF
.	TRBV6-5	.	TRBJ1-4	TGTGCCACAGAAGGGGGTAATGAAAAACTGTTTTTT	CATEGGNEKLFF
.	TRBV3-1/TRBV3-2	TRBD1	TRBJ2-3	TGTGCCAGCAGCCGGGACAGACGTACGGATACGCAGTATTTT	CASSRDRRTDTQYF
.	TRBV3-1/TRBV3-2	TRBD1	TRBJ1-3	TGTGCCAGCAGCCAAGTTCCGGGACAGGGGGAATCTGGAAACACCATATATTTT	CASSQVPGQGESGNTIYF
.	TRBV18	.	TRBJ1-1	TGTGCCAGCCTCCCGGGGGTGGGTGAAGCTTTCTTT	CASLPGVGEAFF
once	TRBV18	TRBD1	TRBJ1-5	TGTGCCAGCTCACTCGGACAGGGGGCGAATCAGCCCCAGCATTTT	CASSLGQGANQPQHF
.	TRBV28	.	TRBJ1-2	TGTGCCAGCAGTGAAGGGGCTGGCGACTATGGCTACACCTTC	CASSEGAGDYGYTF
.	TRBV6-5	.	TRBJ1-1	TGTGCCACGGATAGGGGGGGCGAAGCTTTCTTT	CATDRGGEAFF
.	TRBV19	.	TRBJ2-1	TGTGCCAGTAGGACTAGGAACGGGTACAATGAGCAGTTCTTC	CASRTRNGYNEQFF
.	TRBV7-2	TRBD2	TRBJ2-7	TGTGCCAGCAGCCAACTCGGGGGGGTACCCTACGAGCAGTACTTC	CASSQLGGVPYEQYF
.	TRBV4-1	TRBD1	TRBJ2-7	TGCGCCAGCAGCCAAGATGACAGGGGAGGCGCCCTCTCCTACGAGCAGTACTTC	CASSQDDRGGALSYEQYF
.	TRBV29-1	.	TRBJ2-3	TGCAGCTCCCACACAGATACGCAGTATTTT	CSSHTDTQYF
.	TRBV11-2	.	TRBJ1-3	TGTGCCAGCAGCCCCGGCGGGTTAGGCAGAAACACCATATATTTT	CASSPGGLGRNTIYF
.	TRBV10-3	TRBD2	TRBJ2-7	TGTGCCATCAGTGATTTTAGCCTAGCGGTCGAGCAGTACTTC	CAISDFSLAVEQYF
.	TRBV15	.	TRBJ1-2	TGTGCCACCAGCAGGCGAGATCCTAACTATGGCTACACCTTC	CATSRRDPNYGYTF
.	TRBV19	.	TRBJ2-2	TGTGCCAGTAGTATACCGGTTTCCACCGGGGAGCTGTTTTTT	CASSIPVSTGELFF
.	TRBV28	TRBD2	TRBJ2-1	TGTGCCAGCTTAGCGGGAGGTTCCTACAATGAGCAGTTCTTC	CASLAGGSYNEQFF
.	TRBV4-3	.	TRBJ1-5	TGCGCCAGCAGCCAAGATGCAGGGCGGAGTCAGCCCCAGCATTTT	CASSQDAGRSQPQHF
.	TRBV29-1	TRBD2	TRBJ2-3	TGCAGCGTTGAAGATGAAGCGGGAGGAGATACGCAGTATTTT	CSVEDEAGGDTQYF
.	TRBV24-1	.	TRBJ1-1	TGTGCCACCAGTAGCGGGGCCGCGGGATTTAACACTGAAGCTTTCTTT	CATSSGAAGFNTEAFF
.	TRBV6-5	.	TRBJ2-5	TGTGCCAGCAAAAGGGACAAAGAGACCCAGTACTTC	CASKRDKETQYF
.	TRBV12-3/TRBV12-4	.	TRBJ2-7	TGTGCCAGCAGTTCCCTTCACGAGCAGTACTTC	CASSSLHEQYF
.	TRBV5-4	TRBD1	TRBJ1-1	TGTGCCAGCAGCTTAGGACAGGGGGCGAACACTGAAGCTTTCTTT	CASSLGQGANTEAFF
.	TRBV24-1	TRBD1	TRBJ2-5	TGTGCCACCAGTGATTGGGGCCAGGGGGCCCCACAGTACTTC	CATSDWGQGAPQYF
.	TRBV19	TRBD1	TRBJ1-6	TGTGCCAGTAGTATGGGACAGGGGGACACAATCGATTCACCCCTCCACTTT	CASSMGQGDTIDSPLHF
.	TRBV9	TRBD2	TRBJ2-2	TGTGCCAGCAGCCGGGGGGGGACGCCGAACACCGGGGAGCTGTTTTTT	CASSRGGTPNTGELFF
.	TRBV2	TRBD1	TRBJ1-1	TGTGCCAGCACCAGGACGACAGGGACGAACACTGAAGCTTTCTTT	CASTRTTGTNTEAFF
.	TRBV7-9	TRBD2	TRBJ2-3	TGTGCCAGCAGCGCCGGACTAGCGGGAGTCACAGATACGCAGTATTTT	CASSAGLAGVTDTQYF
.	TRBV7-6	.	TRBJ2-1	TGTGCCAGCAGCCCGGGTCTCGGGGGAGAATACAATGAGCAGTTCTTC	CASSPGLGGEYNEQFF
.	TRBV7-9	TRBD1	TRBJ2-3	TGTGCCAGCAGCTTAGGACCGACAGGGAGCACAGATACGCAGTATTTT	CASSLGPTGSTDTQYF
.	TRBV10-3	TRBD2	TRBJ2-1	TGTGCCATCAGTGATGCGGGAGGGAAACTCAATGAGCAGTTCTTC	CAISDAGGKLNEQFF
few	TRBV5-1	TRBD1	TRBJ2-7	TGCGCCAGCAGCTCGACAGGGGGCCTCTACGAGCAGTACTTC	CASSSTGGLYEQYF
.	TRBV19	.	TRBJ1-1	TGTGCCAGTAGTAATGAGGCTCAGGGTTATGGTGGCATGAACACTGAAGCTTTCTTT	CASSNEAQGYGGMNTEAFF
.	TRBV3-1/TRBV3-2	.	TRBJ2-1	TGTGCCAGCACCGGCGGGCCCTGGGCCTACAATGAGCAGTTCTTC	CASTGGPWAYNEQFF
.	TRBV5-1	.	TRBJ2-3	TGCGCCAGCAGCTTGGCCGCGGGGCTCTATGGCACAGATACGCAGTATTTT	CASSLAAGLYGTDTQYF
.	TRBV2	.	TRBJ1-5	TGTGCCAGCACCCCTCGGGGGATTAGCAATCAGCCCCAGCATTTT	CASTPRGISNQPQHF
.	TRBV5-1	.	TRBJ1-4	TGCGCCAGCAGCTTGGCCGGGGGGCGAACTAATGAAAAACTGTTTTTT	CASSLAGGRTNEKLFF
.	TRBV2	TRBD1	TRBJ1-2	TGTGCCAGCAGGGCAGGGGGCATGGCTAACTATGGCTACACCTTC	CASRAGGMANYGYTF
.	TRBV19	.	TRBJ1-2	TGTGCCAGTAGTAATAACAGGGCTAACTATGGCTACACCTTC	CASSNNRANYGYTF
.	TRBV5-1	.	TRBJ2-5	TGCGCCAGCAGCCCCGGCGGGGTCCGCGAGACCCAGTACTTC	CASSPGGVRETQYF
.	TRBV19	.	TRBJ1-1	TGTGCCAGTATTGCGGACAGGAACACTGAAGCTTTCTTT	CASIADRNTEAFF
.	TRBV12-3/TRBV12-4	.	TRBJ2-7	TGTGCCAGCAGTTCCTCGACAGGATACGAGCAGTACTTC	CASSSSTGYEQYF
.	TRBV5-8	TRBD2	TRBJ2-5	TGTGCCAGCAGCTTGGATGGGACTAGAGGAGAGACCCAGTACTTC	CASSLDGTRGETQYF
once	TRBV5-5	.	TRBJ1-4	TGTGCCAGCAGCTTTACAGGGAAGAGTGAAAAACTGTTTTTT	CASSFTGKSEKLFF
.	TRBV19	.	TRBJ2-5	TGTGCCAGTAGTCCGGGGAATAGCGGACAAGAGACCCAGTACTTC	CASSPGNSGQETQYF